Included here is one T cell receptor (beta chain) sequence, with context. The data stem from a study of blood T cell repertoires in COVID-19. Study in general: Collection of acute and convalescent COVID-19 samples took place in the United States, Italy and Spain. Sample material is recorded as cDNA or gDNA derived from T cells, B-cell-depleted T cells, or PBMCs.

Authors' data handling: Quantification of nucleated cells was approximated via reference gene primer amplification. Some clones are missing from TCRdb's copy, which holds only in-frame ones; the method was immunoSEQ multiplex PCR. V, J and clone size are taken as reported in that table, and D and trimming were inferred from the DNA itself. Of about 18,000 clones in the sample, roughly 88% were seen once. The CDR3 spans 16 residues. V was trimmed by 7 bases and J by 0 bases, leaving 13 bases between them. The germline V gene has CDR1 MNHEY and CDR2 SMNVEV (reference sequence). The sequenced material came from peripheral blood. The chain links TRBV27 to TRBJ1-6; D possibly corresponds to TRBD1 (5 bases). This TCR was sampled from a human donor in a cohort sampled during active COVID-19. CDR3 in amino acids: CASTPRGGSYNSPLHF. In nucleotides, the CDR3 is TGTGCCAGCACCCCGCGGGGGGGCTCCTATAATTCACCCCTCCACTTT.